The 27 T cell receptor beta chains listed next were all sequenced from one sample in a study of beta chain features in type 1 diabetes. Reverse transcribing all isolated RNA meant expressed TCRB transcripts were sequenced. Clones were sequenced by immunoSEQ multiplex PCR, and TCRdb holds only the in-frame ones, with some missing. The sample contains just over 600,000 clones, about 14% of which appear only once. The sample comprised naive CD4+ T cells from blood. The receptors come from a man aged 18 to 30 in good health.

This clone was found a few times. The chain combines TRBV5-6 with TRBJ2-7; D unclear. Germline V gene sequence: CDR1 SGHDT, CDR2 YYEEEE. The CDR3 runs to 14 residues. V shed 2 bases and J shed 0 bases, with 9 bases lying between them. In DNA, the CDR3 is TGTGCCAGCAGCTTTGACTCTTACTCCTACGAGCAGTACTTC. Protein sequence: CASSFDSYSYEQYF.

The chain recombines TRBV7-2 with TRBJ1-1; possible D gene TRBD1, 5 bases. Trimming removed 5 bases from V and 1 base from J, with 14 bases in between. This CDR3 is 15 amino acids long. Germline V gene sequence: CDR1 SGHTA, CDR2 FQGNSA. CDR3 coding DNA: TGTGCCAGCAGCACAGGACATGGGGCGAACACTGAAGCTTTCTTT. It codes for CASSTGHGANTEAFF.

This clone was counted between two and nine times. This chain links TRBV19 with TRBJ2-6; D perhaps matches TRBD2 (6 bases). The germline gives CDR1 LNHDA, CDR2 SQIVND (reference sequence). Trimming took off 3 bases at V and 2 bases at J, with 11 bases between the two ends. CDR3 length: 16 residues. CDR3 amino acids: CASSIPPGAGANVLTF. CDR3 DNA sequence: TGTGCCAGTAGTATCCCCCCGGGGGCTGGGGCCAACGTCCTGACTTTC.

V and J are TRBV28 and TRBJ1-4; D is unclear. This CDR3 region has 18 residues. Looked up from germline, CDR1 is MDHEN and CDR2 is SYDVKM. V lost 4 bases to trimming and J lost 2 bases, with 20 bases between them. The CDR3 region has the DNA TGTGCCAGCAGTTCGTATGTTGGCTTTGGCGGGACTAATGAAAAACTGTTTTTT. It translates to CASSSYVGFGGTNEKLFF.

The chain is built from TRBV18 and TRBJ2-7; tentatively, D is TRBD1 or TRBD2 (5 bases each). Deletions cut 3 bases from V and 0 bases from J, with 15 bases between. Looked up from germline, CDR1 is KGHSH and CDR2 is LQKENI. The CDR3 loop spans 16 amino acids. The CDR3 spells CASSPTSGTLSYEQYF. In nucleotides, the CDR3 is TGTGCCAGCTCACCTACATCCGGGACGCTCTCCTACGAGCAGTACTTC.

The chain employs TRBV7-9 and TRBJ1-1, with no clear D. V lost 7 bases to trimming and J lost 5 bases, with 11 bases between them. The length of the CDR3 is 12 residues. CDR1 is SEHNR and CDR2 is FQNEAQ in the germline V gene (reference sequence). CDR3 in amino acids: CASTPWGTEAFF. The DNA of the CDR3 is TGTGCCAGCACCCCATGGGGAACTGAAGCTTTCTTT.

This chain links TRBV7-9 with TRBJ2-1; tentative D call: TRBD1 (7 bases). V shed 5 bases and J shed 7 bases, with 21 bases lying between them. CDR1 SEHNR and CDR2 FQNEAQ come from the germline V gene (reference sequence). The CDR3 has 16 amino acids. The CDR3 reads CASSRGRQGGMNEQFF. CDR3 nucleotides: TGTGCCAGCAGCCGAGGCCGGCAGGGGGGTATGAATGAGCAGTTCTTC. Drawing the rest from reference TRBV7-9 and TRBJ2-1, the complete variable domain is DTGVSQNPRHKITKRGQNVTFRCDPISEHNRLYWYRQTLGQGPEFLTYFQNEAQLEKSRLLSDRFSAERPKGSFSTLEIQRTEQGDSAMYLCASSRGRQGGMNEQFFGPGTRLTVL.

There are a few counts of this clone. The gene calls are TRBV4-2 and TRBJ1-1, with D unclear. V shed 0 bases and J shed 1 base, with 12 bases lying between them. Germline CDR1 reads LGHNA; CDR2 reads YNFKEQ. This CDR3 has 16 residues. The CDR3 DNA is TGTGCCAGCAGCCAAGATGCGACTGTGGGGAACACTGAAGCTTTCTTT. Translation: CASSQDATVGNTEAFF.

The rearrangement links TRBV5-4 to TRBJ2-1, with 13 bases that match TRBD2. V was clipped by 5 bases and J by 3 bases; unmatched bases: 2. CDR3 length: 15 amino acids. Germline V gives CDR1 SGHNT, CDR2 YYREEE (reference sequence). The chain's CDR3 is CASRRTSGGYNEQFF. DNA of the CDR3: TGTGCCAGCAGACGGACTAGCGGGGGCTACAATGAGCAGTTCTTC.

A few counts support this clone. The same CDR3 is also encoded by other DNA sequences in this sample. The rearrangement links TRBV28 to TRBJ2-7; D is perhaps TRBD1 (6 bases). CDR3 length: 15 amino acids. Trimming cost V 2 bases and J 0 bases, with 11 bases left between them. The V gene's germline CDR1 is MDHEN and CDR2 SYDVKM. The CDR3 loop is CASSLGQGLSYEQYF. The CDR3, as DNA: TGTGCCAGCAGTTTAGGCCAGGGGCTCTCCTACGAGCAGTACTTC. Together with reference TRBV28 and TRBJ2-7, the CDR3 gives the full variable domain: DVKVTQSSRYLVKRTGEKVFLECVQDMDHENMFWYRQDPGLGLRLIYFSYDVKMKEKGDIPEGYSVSREKKERFSLILESASTNQTSMYLCASSLGQGLSYEQYFGPGTRLTVT.

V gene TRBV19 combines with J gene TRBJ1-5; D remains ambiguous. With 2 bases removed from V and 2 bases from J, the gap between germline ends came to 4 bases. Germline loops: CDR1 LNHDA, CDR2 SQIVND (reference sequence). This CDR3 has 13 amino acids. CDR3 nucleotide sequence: TGTGCCAGTAGTATAACGGGCAATCAGCCCCAGCATTTT. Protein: CASSITGNQPQHF.

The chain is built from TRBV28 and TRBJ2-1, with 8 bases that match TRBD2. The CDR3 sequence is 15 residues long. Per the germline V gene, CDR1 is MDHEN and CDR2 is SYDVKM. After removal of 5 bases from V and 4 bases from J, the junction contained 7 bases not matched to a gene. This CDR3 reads CASSTAGGPYNEQFF. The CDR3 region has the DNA TGTGCCAGCAGTACCGCGGGGGGACCATACAATGAGCAGTTCTTC.

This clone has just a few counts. The CDR3 region has the DNA TGTGCCAGCAGCAGAAGACTAGCGAATGAGCAGTTCTTC. It codes for CASSRRLANEQFF. This chain links TRBV7-9 with TRBJ2-1, with 8 bases matching TRBD2. The CDR3 runs 13 residues. J gave up 7 bases and V 5 bases, and 4 bases lay outside the gene matches. Germline loops: CDR1 SEHNR, CDR2 FQNEAQ (reference sequence).

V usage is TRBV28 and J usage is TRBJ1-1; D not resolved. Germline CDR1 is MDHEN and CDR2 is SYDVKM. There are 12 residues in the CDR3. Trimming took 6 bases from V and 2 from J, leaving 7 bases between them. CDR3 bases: TGTGCCAGCAGGGGCAGAAACACTGAAGCTTTCTTT. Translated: CASRGRNTEAFF.

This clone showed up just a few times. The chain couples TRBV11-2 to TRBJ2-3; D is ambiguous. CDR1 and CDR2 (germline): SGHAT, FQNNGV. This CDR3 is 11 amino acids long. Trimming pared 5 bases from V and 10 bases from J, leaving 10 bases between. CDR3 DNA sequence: TGTGCCAGCAGCCGATCGGTGCCGCAGTATTTT. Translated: CASSRSVPQYF.

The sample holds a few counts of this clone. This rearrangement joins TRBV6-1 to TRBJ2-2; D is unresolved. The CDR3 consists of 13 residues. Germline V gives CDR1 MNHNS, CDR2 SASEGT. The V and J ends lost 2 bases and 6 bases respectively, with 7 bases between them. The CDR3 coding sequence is TGTGCCAGCAGTGAAAGCCGGCCCGGGGAGCTGTTTTTT. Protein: CASSESRPGELFF.

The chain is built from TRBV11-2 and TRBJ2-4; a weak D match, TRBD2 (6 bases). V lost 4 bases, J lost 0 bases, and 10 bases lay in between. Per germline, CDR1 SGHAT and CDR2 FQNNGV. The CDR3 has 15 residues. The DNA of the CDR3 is TGTGCCAGCAGCTCTATGGGGGGAGCCAAAAACATTCAGTACTTC. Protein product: CASSSMGGAKNIQYF.

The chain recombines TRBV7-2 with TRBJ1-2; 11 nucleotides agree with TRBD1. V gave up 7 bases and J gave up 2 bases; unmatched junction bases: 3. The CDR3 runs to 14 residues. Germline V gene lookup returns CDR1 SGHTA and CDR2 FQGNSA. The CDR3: CASIRDRGNYGYTF. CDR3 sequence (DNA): TGTGCCAGCATCCGGGACAGGGGGAACTATGGCTACACCTTC.

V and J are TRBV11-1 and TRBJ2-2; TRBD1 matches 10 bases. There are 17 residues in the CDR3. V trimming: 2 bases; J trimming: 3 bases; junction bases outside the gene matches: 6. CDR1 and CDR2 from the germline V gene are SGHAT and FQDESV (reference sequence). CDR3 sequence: CASSLPKTGGYTGELFF. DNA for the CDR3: TGTGCCAGCAGCTTACCAAAGACAGGGGGCTACACCGGGGAGCTGTTTTTT.

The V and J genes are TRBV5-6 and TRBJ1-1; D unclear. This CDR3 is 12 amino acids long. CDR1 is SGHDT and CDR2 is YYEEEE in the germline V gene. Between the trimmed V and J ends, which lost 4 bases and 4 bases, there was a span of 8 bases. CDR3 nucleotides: TGTGCCAGCAGCATTTATACCACTGAAGCTTTCTTT. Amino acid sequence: CASSIYTTEAFF.

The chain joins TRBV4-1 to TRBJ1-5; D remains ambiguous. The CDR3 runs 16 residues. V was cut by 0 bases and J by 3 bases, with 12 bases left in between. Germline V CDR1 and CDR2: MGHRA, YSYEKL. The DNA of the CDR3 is TGCGCCAGCAGCCAAGACCCTCGGGGATTCAATCAGCCCCAGCATTTT. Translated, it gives CASSQDPRGFNQPQHF.

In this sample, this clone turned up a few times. CDR3 protein: CASSLDREDIQYF. The CDR3 DNA follows: TGTGCCAGCAGCCTTGACAGGGAGGACATTCAGTACTTC. J is TRBJ2-4 and V is TRBV7-3; D is perhaps TRBD1 (7 bases). V lost 5 bases to trimming and J lost 8 bases, with 13 bases between them. This CDR3 has 13 amino acids. The germline V gene encodes CDR1 SGHTA and CDR2 FQGTGA.

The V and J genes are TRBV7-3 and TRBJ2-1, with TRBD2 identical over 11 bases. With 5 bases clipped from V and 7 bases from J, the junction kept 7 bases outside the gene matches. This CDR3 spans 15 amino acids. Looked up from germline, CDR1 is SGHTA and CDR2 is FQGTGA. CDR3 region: CASSPTSGGLNEQFF. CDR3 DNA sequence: TGTGCCAGCAGCCCAACTAGCGGGGGATTAAATGAGCAGTTCTTC.

As DNA, the CDR3 is TGTGCCATCCGACAAGTCAAGGGGCTCACCGGGGAGCTGTTTTTT. This sequence encodes CAIRQVKGLTGELFF. This chain connects TRBV10-3 to TRBJ2-2; D perhaps matches TRBD1 (5 bases). Trimming removed 8 bases at V and 4 bases at J, with 17 bases between. This CDR3 spans 15 amino acids. Germline V gene sequence: CDR1 ENHRY, CDR2 SYGVKD.

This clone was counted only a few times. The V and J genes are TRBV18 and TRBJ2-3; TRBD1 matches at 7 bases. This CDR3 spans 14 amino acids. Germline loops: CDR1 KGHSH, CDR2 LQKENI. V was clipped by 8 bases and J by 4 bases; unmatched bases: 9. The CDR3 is CASTTGLWADTQYF. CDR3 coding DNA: TGTGCCAGCACGACAGGGTTATGGGCAGATACGCAGTATTTT.

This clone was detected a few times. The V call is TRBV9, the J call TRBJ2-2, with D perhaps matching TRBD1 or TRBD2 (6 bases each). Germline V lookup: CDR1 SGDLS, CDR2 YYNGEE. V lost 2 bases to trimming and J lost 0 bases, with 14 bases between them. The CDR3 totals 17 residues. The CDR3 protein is CASSVRGGPPNTGELFF. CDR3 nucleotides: TGTGCCAGCAGCGTCCGAGGGGGGCCCCCGAACACCGGGGAGCTGTTTTTT.

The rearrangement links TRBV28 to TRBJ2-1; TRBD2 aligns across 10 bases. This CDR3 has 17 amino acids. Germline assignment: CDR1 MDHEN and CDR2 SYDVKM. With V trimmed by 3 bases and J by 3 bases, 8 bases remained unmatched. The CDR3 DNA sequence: TGTGCCAGCAGTTTCAGAAGCGGGAGGGAGCTCTACAATGAGCAGTTCTTC. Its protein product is CASSFRSGRELYNEQFF.